The 18 T cell receptor beta chains below come from one sample, sequenced in a study of early T cells in non-severe SARS-CoV-2 infection. TCRdb used MiXCR to reprocess the 5' RACE reads, holding one entry per CDR3 protein. The sample lists 40,000 to 45,000 distinct CDR3 sequences, more than 10% seen once, with roughly 16% in the top ten. What was sequenced was whole blood. These receptors all stem from an adult who was a healthcare worker with PCR-confirmed SARS-CoV-2 infection or an uninfected control (not recorded which).

This clonotype was observed a few times. The chain has TRBV20-1 and TRBJ2-3, with D perhaps TRBD1 (6 bases). Germline V CDR1 and CDR2: DFQATT, SNEGSKA (reference sequence). The CDR3 runs 13 residues. Deletions cut 0 bases from V and 4 bases from J, with 8 bases between. For the CDR3, the DNA is TGCAGTGCTAGAGATCAGGGGCCAGATACGCAGTATTTT. Protein product: CSARDQGPDTQYF.

The chain recombines TRBV28 with TRBJ1-1, with TRBD1 identical over 8 bases. With 5 bases clipped from V and 8 bases from J, the junction kept 10 bases outside the gene matches. This CDR3 spans 14 amino acids. CDR1 MDHEN and CDR2 SYDVKM come from the germline V gene. Here the CDR3 DNA reads TGTGCCAGCAGTCCCTCTAGGGACAGGCCCGAAGCTTTCTTT. Translating gives CASSPSRDRPEAFF.

This clonotype has just a few counts. The chain carries TRBV29-1 and TRBJ2-1; tentative D call: TRBD2 (5 bases). The V and J ends lost 2 bases and 0 bases respectively, with 8 bases between them. This CDR3 is 14 amino acids long. In germline, CDR1 is SQVTM, CDR2 ANQGSEA. The CDR3 spells CSVESGISYNEQFF. CDR3 nucleotide sequence: TGCAGCGTTGAAAGCGGAATCTCCTACAATGAGCAGTTCTTC.

This clonotype showed up many times. The V gene is TRBV28, the J gene TRBJ1-2; D remains ambiguous. V lost 5 bases, J lost 4 bases, and 8 bases lay in between. This CDR3 is built from 12 residues. CDR1 is MDHEN, CDR2 SYDVKM, per germline. The CDR3: CASSETGYGYTF. CDR3 in DNA: TGTGCCAGCAGTGAAACGGGCTATGGCTACACCTTC.

The chain is built from TRBV13 and TRBJ2-3, with 10 bases identical to TRBD2. CDR1 is PRHDT and CDR2 is FYEKMQ in the germline V gene (reference sequence). CDR3 length equals 16 residues. The ends lost 3 bases at V and 4 bases at J; junction bases unmatched: 7. CDR3 residues: CASSLSALAGADTQYF. The CDR3 coding sequence is TGTGCCAGCAGCTTGTCTGCTCTAGCGGGGGCAGATACGCAGTATTTT. The full variable domain, completed using reference TRBV13 and TRBJ2-3, is AAGVIQSPRHLIKEKRETATLKCYPIPRHDTVYWYQQGPGQDPQFLISFYEKMQSDKGSIPDRFSAQQFSDYHSELNMSSLELGDSALYFCASSLSALAGADTQYFGPGTRLTVL.

This clonotype was found many times. The J gene is TRBJ2-1, the V gene TRBV11-2; 9 nucleotides line up with TRBD2. Germline CDR1 SGHAT, CDR2 FQNNGV. This CDR3 region has 16 residues. V trimming: 2 bases; J trimming: 4 bases; junction bases outside the gene matches: 6. In nucleotides, the CDR3 is TGTGCCAGCAGCTTAAGGGCGGGAGGGCCGTACAATGAGCAGTTCTTC. Its protein product is CASSLRAGGPYNEQFF.

This sequence joins TRBV30 and TRBJ1-6; D perhaps matches TRBD1 (5 bases). The CDR3 is 15 residues long. Germline V lookup: CDR1 GTSNPN, CDR2 SVGIG (reference sequence). The V gene lost 3 bases and the J gene lost 6 bases, with 15 bases spanning the gap. Written as DNA, the CDR3 is TGTGCCTGGAGCGAGGGACCCTGGGGTAATTCACCCCTCCACTTT. This encodes CAWSEGPWGNSPLHF.

This clonotype was seen a handful of times. The chain couples TRBV4-1 to TRBJ1-1; no reliable D call. The V end was cut by 1 base, the J end by 4 bases, with 10 bases between. The germline gives CDR1 MGHRA, CDR2 YSYEKL. The CDR3 is 14 amino acids. The CDR3 coding sequence is TGCGCCAGCAGCCAAGTAAGGGTTGGCACTGAAGCTTTCTTT. It encodes CASSQVRVGTEAFF.

This clonotype turned up a few times. The chain has TRBV29-1 and TRBJ2-3; no clear D. CDR3 length equals 12 residues. V was trimmed by 4 bases and J by 1 base, leaving 6 bases between them. Germline CDR1 reads SQVTM; CDR2 reads ANQGSEA. The DNA of the CDR3 is TGCAGCGTTGGTTGGGGCACAGATACGCAGTATTTT. This gives the protein CSVGWGTDTQYF.

This clonotype came up many times. DNA of the CDR3: TGTGCCAGCAGCTTAGTCGGACTAGCGGGAGGGCCGGGGACCTACAATGAGCAGTTCTTC. Residues: CASSLVGLAGGPGTYNEQFF. The chain employs TRBV7-2 and TRBJ2-1; 15 positions agree with TRBD2. The ends lost 1 base at V and 2 bases at J; junction bases unmatched: 9. This CDR3 has 20 residues. In germline, CDR1 is SGHTA, CDR2 FQGNSA.

The count of this clonotype is one. The chain has TRBV25-1 and TRBJ1-4; D is unresolved. CDR1 MGHDK and CDR2 SYGVNS come from the germline V gene. This CDR3 has 14 amino acids. Trimming pared 3 bases from V and 5 bases from J, leaving 10 bases between. The CDR3 loop reads CASSEEGRNEKLFF. The DNA of the CDR3 is TGTGCCAGCAGTGAGGAAGGGAGAAATGAAAAACTGTTTTTT.

This clonotype was counted at least ten times. The chain links TRBV27 to TRBJ2-7; the D gene is possibly TRBD1 (5 bases). V lost 6 bases to trimming and J lost 4 bases, with 13 bases between them. The CDR3 contains 13 residues. Germline-derived CDR1 and CDR2 are MNHEY and SMNVEV (reference sequence). In nucleotides, the CDR3 is TGTGCCAGCAGCCCAGGGTATCTTTACGAGCAGTACTTC. Protein sequence: CASSPGYLYEQYF.

In this sample, this clonotype turned up a few times. The CDR3 DNA reads TGCAGCGCCTTCGGTGGGGGGGCGCGAACTGAAGCTTTCTTT. Translated: CSAFGGGARTEAFF. The rearrangement joins TRBV20-1 to TRBJ1-1; possibly TRBD1 for D (6 bases). The CDR3 length is 14 residues. Germline V gene lookup returns CDR1 DFQATT and CDR2 SNEGSKA (reference sequence).

This chain connects TRBV11-2 to TRBJ2-2, with D possibly being TRBD1 (6 bases). This CDR3 has 14 amino acids. V lost 5 bases to trimming and J lost 4 bases, with 11 bases between them. CDR1 is SGHAT, CDR2 FQNNGV, per germline. The CDR3 nucleotides are TGTGCCAGCAGCATTGGGACACTCACCGGGGAGCTGTTTTTT. Translation gives CASSIGTLTGELFF.

This clonotype was seen ten or more times. The genes are TRBV14 and TRBJ2-5, with 7 nucleotides matching TRBD2. Germline trimming cut 2 bases from V and 4 bases from J; bases unmatched to any gene: 1. Germline V gene sequence: CDR1 SGHDN, CDR2 FVKESK. This CDR3 region has 13 residues. CDR3 in DNA: TGTGCCAGCAGCCAAAGCGGGGCAGAGACCCAGTACTTC. Its protein is CASSQSGAETQYF.

The sample holds a few counts of this clonotype. The chain uses TRBV18 and TRBJ2-1; 9 positions agree with TRBD2. The ends lost 6 bases at V and 8 bases at J; junction bases unmatched: 11. There are 15 residues in the CDR3. From germline, CDR1 is KGHSH and CDR2 LQKENI. CDR3 nucleotides: TGTGCCAGCTCTCCTCTGCTAGCGGGAAGCGATGAGCAGTTCTTC. Its translation: CASSPLLAGSDEQFF.

A few counts support this clonotype. The chain recombines TRBV28 with TRBJ1-1; no clear D. V gave up 3 bases and J gave up 4 bases, with 12 bases separating them. The CDR3 loop spans 14 amino acids. Germline values: CDR1 MDHEN, CDR2 SYDVKM. The CDR3 is CASSFRSPGTEAFF. The CDR3 DNA sequence: TGTGCCAGCAGTTTCCGAAGCCCGGGCACTGAAGCTTTCTTT.

This rearrangement joins TRBV11-2 to TRBJ2-1; 9 nucleotides align to TRBD2. Germline lookup yields CDR1 SGHAT and CDR2 FQNNGV. This CDR3 is built from 15 residues. Germline trimming cut 5 bases from V and 3 bases from J; bases unmatched to any gene: 5. This chain's CDR3 is CASSHLTSGYNEQFF. CDR3 DNA: TGTGCCAGCAGCCACCTGACTAGCGGCTACAATGAGCAGTTCTTC.